These 2 T cell receptor beta chains originate from one sample sequenced in a study of blood T cell repertoires in COVID-19 (TCRdb year 2020). The receptor library was made with the immunoSEQ multiplex PCR assay. The source is immuneACCESS, and TCRdb retained only in-frame sequences with V and J called. Part of the clones is not carried over; for the studies checked, unresolved V genes explain less than half of this, and the remainder is unexplained. This sample lists 300,000 to 350,000 clones; 87% were detected once. Around 9.3% of the sample is taken by the ten largest. Sequenced material: PBMCs or T cells enriched from blood (not recorded which). The receptor set was obtained from a woman under 30 who had recovered from COVID-19.

The V call is TRBV28, the J call TRBJ2-6; 10 bases line up with TRBD1. J was trimmed by 0 bases and V by 6 bases; bases with no gene match: 5. CDR1 is MDHEN and CDR2 is SYDVKM in the germline V gene. The CDR3 consists of 17 residues. CDR3: CASSSGTGASGANVLTF. In nucleotides, the CDR3 is TGTGCCAGCAGCTCCGGGACAGGGGCCTCTGGGGCCAACGTCCTGACTTTC.

This rearrangement joins TRBV4-3 to TRBJ1-6; D unclear. Trimming left V 1 base short and J 8 bases short, with 18 bases between. This CDR3 contains 17 residues. Germline CDR1 reads LGHNA; CDR2 reads YSLEER. CDR3 in amino acids: CASSQGRGFGFDSPLHF. The CDR3 DNA reads TGCGCCAGCAGCCAAGGGCGGGGTTTTGGATTCGATTCACCCCTCCACTTT.